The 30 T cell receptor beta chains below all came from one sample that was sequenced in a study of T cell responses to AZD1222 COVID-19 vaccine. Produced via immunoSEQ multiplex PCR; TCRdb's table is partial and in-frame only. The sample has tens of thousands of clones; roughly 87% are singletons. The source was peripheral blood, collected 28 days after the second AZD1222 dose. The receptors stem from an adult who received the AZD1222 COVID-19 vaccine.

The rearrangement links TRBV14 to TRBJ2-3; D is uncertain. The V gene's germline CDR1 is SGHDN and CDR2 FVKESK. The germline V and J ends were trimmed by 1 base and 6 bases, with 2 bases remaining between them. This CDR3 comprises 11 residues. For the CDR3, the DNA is TGTGCCAGCAGCCAAGGGGATACGCAGTATTTT. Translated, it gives CASSQGDTQYF.

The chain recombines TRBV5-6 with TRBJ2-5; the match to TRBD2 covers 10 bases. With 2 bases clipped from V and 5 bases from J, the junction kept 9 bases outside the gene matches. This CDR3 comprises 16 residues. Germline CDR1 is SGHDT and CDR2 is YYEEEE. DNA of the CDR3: TGTGCCAGCAGCTTAGCACGAGCGGGAGGGGGTGAGACCCAGTACTTC. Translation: CASSLARAGGGETQYF.

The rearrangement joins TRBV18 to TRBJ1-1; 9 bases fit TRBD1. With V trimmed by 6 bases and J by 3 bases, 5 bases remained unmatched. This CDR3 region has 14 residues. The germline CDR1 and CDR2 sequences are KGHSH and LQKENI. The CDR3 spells CASSNRGRDTEAFF. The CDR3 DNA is TGTGCCAGCTCGAACAGGGGGCGGGACACTGAAGCTTTCTTT.

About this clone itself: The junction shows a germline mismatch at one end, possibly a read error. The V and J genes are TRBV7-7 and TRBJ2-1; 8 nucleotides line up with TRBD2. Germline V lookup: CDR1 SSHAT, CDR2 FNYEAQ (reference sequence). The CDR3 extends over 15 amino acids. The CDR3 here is CASSLGGRTVNEQFF. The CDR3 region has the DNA TGTGCTAGCAGCTTAGGCGGGAGGACGGTGAATGAGCAGTTCTTC.

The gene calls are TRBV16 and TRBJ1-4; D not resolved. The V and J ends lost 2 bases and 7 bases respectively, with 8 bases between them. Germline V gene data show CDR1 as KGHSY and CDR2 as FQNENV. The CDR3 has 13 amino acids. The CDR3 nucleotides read TGTGCCAGCAGCCAAAGACGCGGTGAAAAACTGTTTTTT. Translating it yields CASSQRRGEKLFF. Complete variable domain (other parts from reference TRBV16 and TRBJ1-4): GEEVAQTPKHLVRGEGQKAKLYCAPIKGHSYVFWYQQVLKNEFKFLISFQNENVFDETGMPKERFSAKCLPNSPCSLEIQATKLEDSAVYFCASSQRRGEKLFFGSGTQLSVL.

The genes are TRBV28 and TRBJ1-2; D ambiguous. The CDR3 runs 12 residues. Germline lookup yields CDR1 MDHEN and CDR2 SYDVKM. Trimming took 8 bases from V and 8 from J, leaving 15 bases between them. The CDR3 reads CASRPSLEGYTF. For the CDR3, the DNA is TGTGCCAGCCGCCCGTCGCTTGAGGGCTACACCTTC.

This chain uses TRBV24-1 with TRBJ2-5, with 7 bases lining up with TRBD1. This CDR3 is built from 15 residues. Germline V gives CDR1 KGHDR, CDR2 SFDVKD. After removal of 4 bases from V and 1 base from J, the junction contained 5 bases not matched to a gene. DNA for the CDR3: TGTGCCACCAGTGAATCCGACAGGGTCCAAGAGACCCAGTACTTC. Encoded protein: CATSESDRVQETQYF.

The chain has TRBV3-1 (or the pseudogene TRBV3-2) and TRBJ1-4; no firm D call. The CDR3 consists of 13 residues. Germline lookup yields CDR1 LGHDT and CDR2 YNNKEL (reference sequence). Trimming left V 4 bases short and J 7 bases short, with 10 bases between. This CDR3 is CASSRGTREKLFF. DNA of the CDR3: TGTGCCAGCAGCCGAGGAACCCGTGAAAAACTGTTTTTT.

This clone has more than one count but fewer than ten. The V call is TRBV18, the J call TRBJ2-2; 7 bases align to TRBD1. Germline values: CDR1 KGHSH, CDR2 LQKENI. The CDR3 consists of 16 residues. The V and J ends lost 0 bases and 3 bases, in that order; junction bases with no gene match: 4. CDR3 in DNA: TGTGCCAGCTCACCACCGACAGGGTTGGACACCGGGGAGCTGTTTTTT. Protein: CASSPPTGLDTGELFF.

This CDR3 is CASSTRVAGVRYNEQFF. The CDR3 DNA is TGTGCCAGTAGTACCAGGGTAGCGGGAGTGCGTTACAATGAGCAGTTCTTC. The V gene is TRBV19, the J gene TRBJ2-1, with 9 bases fitting TRBD2. Trimming cost V 4 bases and J 4 bases; bases outside gene matches: 11. The CDR3 is made up of 17 amino acids. Per the germline V gene, CDR1 is LNHDA and CDR2 is SQIVND (reference sequence).

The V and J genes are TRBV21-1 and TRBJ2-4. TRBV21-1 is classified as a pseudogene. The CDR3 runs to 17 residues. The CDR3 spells CASSKAGWEGALNIQYF. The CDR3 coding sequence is TGTGCCAGCAGCAAAGCTGGGTGGGAGGGGGCCCTAAACATTCAGTACTTC.

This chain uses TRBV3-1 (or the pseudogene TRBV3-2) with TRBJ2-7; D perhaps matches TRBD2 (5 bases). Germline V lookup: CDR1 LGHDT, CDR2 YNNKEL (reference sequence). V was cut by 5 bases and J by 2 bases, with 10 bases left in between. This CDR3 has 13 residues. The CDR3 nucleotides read TGTGCCAGCAGCGCCCCCGGGACCTACGAGCAGTACTTC. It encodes CASSAPGTYEQYF.

In DNA form, the CDR3 reads TGTGCCAGTAGTTATAACTACAATGAGCAGTTCTTC. Its translation is CASSYNYNEQFF. The chain carries TRBV19 and TRBJ2-1, with D unclear. The germline V and J ends were trimmed by 5 bases and 3 bases, with 5 bases remaining between them. CDR1 is LNHDA, CDR2 SQIVND, per germline (reference sequence). This CDR3 region has 12 residues. Using reference TRBV19 and TRBJ2-1 for the parts outside the CDR3, the full variable domain is DGGITQSPKYLFRKEGQNVTLSCEQNLNHDAMYWYRQDPGQGLRLIYYSQIVNDFQKGDIAEGYSVSREKKESFPLTVTSAQKNPTAFYLCASSYNYNEQFFGPGTRLTVL.

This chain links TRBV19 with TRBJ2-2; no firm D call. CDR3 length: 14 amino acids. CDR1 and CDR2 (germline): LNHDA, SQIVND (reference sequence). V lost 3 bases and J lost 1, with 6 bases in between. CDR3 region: CASSITRNTGELFF. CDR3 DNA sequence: TGTGCCAGTAGTATTACAAGGAACACCGGGGAGCTGTTTTTT.

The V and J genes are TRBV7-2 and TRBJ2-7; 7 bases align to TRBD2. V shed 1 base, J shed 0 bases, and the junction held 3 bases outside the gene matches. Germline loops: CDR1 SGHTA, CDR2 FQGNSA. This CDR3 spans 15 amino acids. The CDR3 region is CASSLVGRSSYEQYF. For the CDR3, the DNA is TGTGCCAGCAGCTTAGTCGGGAGGAGCTCCTACGAGCAGTACTTC.

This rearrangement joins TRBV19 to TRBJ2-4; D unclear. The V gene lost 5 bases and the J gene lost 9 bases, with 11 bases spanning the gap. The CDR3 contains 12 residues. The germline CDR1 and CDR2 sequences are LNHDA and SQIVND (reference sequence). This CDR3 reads CASSEAKGIQYF. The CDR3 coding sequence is TGTGCCAGTAGTGAGGCGAAGGGCATTCAGTACTTC.

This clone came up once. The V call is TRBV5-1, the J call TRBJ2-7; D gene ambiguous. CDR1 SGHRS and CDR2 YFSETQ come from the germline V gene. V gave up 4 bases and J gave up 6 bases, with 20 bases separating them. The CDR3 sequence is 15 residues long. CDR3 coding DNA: TGCGCCAGCAGCCCTGGTGGCCAGCCAAAGGCCGAGCAGTACTTC. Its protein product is CASSPGGQPKAEQYF.

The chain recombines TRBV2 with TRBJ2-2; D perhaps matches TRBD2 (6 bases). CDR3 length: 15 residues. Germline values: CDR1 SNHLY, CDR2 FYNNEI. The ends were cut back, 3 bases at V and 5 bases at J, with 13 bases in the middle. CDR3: CASSEEGAGTGELFF. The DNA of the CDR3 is TGTGCCAGCAGTGAGGAGGGCGCGGGTACCGGGGAGCTGTTTTTT.

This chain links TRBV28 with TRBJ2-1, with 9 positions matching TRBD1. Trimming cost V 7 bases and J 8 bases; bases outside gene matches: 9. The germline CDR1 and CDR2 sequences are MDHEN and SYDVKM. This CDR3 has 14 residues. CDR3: CASTWDRVRDEQFF. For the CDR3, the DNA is TGTGCCAGCACCTGGGACAGGGTGAGGGATGAGCAGTTCTTC.

The CDR3 sequence: CATSSPSPRGGLSYEQYF. CDR3 DNA: TGTGCCACTTCGAGTCCCTCTCCCAGGGGGGGACTCTCCTACGAGCAGTACTTC. This chain uses TRBV15 with TRBJ2-7; D tentatively fits TRBD1 or TRBD2 (7 bases each). The V gene lost 9 bases and the J gene lost 0 bases, with 27 bases spanning the gap. Germline lookup yields CDR1 LNHNV and CDR2 YYDKDF (reference sequence). The CDR3 is made up of 18 amino acids.

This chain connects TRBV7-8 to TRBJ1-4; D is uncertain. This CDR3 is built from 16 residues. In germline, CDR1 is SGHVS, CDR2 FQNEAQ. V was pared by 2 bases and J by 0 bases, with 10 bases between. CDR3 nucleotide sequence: TGTGCCAGCAGCTTACGCGGCAGTACAACTAATGAAAAACTGTTTTTT. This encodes CASSLRGSTTNEKLFF.

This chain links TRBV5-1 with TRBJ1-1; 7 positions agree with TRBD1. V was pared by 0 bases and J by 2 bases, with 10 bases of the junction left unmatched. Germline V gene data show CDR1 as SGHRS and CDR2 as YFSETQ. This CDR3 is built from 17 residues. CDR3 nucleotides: TGCGCCAGCAGCTTGGGGTTTAGCGCAGGGGGAAACACTGAAGCTTTCTTT. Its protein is CASSLGFSAGGNTEAFF.

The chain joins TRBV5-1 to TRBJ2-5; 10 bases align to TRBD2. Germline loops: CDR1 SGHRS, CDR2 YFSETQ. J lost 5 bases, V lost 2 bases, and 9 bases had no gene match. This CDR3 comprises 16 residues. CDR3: CASSFFVSGRSETQYF. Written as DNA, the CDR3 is TGCGCCAGCAGCTTTTTCGTTAGCGGGAGGTCTGAGACCCAGTACTTC. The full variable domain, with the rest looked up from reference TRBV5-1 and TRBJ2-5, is KAGVTQTPRYLIKTRGQQVTLSCSPISGHRSVSWYQQTPGQGLQFLFEYFSETQRNKGNFPGRFSGRQFSNSRSEMNVSTLELGDSALYLCASSFFVSGRSETQYFGPGTRLLVL.

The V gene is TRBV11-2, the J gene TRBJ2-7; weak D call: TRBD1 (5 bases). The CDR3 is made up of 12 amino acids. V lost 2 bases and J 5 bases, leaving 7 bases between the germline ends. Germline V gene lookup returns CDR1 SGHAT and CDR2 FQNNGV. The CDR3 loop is CASSLWGDEQYF. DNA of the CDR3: TGTGCCAGCAGCTTATGGGGCGACGAGCAGTACTTC. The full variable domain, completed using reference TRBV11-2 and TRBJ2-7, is EAGVAQSPRYKIIEKRQSVAFWCNPISGHATLYWYQQILGQGPKLLIQFQNNGVVDDSQLPKDRFSAERLKGVDSTLKIQPAKLEDSAVYLCASSLWGDEQYFGPGTRLTVT.

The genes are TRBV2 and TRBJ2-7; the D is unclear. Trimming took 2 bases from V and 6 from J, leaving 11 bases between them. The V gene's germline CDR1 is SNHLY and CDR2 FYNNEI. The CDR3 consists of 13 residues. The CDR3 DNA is TGTGCCAGCAGTGAAACCCCCCTCACCGAGCAGTACTTC. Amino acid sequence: CASSETPLTEQYF.

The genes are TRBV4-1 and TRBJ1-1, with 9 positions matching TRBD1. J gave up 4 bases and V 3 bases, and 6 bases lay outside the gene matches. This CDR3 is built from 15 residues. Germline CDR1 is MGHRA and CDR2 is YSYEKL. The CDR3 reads CASSQQGQGSTEAFF. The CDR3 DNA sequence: TGCGCCAGCAGCCAGCAAGGACAGGGGTCCACTGAAGCTTTCTTT.

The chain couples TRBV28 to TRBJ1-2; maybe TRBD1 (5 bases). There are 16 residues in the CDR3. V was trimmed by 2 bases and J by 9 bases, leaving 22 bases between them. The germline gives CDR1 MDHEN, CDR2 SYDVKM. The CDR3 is CASSLIRGGTFASYTF. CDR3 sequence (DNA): TGTGCCAGCAGTTTAATCCGGGGGGGAACTTTCGCGAGCTACACCTTC.

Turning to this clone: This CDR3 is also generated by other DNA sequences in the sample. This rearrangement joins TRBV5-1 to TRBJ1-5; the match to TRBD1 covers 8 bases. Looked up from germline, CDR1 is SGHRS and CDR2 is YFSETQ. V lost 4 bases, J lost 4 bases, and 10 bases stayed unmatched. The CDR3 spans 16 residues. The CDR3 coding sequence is TGCGCCAGCAGCCCAGGGGGCGCGGAAGGGAATCAGCCCCAGCATTTT. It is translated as CASSPGGAEGNQPQHF.

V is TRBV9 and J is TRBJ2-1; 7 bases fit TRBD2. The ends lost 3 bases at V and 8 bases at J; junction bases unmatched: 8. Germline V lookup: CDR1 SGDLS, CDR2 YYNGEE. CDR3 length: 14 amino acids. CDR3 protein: CASSGPTSIDEQFF. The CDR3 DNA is TGTGCCAGCAGCGGACCGACTAGCATCGATGAGCAGTTCTTC. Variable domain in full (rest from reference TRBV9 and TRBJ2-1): DSGVTQTPKHLITATGQRVTLRCSPRSGDLSVYWYQQSLDQGLQFLIQYYNGEERAKGNILERFSAQQFPDLHSELNLSSLELGDSALYFCASSGPTSIDEQFFGPGTRLTVL.

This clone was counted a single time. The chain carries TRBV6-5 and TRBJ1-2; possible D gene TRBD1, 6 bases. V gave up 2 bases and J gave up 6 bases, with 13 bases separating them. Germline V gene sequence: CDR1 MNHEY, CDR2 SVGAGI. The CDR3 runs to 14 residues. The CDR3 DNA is TGTGCCAGCAGTTACACAACGGGGGCAAATGGCTACACCTTC. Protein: CASSYTTGANGYTF.